The source of this TCR beta chain is a study of blood T cells in healthy people across ages. General study results and limits: As naive T cell percentage varied, TCR beta diversity correlated strongly with it.

For the second PCR, which ran for roughly 7 to 11 cycles, a sample-barcoded 5' primer and a J-beta primer mix were used. TCRdb analysed the 5' RACE reads with MiXCR anew, one entry per CDR3 protein. The data contain over 950,000 distinct CDR3 sequences, just over 50% of them seen just once; the ten biggest clones take up around 21%. This clonotype was counted only a few times. Its specificity is unknown. Per the germline V gene, CDR1 is SGHRS and CDR2 is YFSETQ. The trim removed 3 bases at V and 5 bases at J, leaving 5 bases unmatched. The CDR3 sequence is 16 residues long. The receptor comes from a woman in her sixties in good health. Sequences were obtained from blood. V is TRBV5-1 and J is TRBJ2-1; 13 bases align to TRBD2. The CDR3 DNA reads as TGCGCCAGCAGCTCGCACGGGACTAGCGGGGACAATGAGCAGTTCTTC. Translated, it gives CASSSHGTSGDNEQFF.